Shown below are 2 T cell receptor beta chains from a single sample sequenced in a study of blood T cell repertoires in COVID-19. Assay: immunoSEQ multiplex PCR; the TCRdb copy retains only in-frame clones and omits some. This sample has roughly 250,000 clones, with 65% to 85% found just once. The sample comprised peripheral blood. These receptors came from a man aged 45 to 65 with active or convalescent COVID-19.

This clone was observed at least ten times. The CDR3: CASSPGTGGGALHF. Written as DNA, the CDR3 is TGTGCCAGCAGCCCCGGGACAGGGGGCGGGGCCCTCCACTTT. This sequence joins TRBV3-1 (or the pseudogene TRBV3-2) and TRBJ1-6, with 12 bases that match TRBD1. The CDR3 extends over 14 amino acids. The J segment lost 14 bases and the V segment lost 4 bases, leaving 6 bases of the junction unmatched. The germline gives CDR1 LGHDT, CDR2 YNNKEL (reference sequence).

The chain has TRBV6-1 and TRBJ1-2, with D possibly being TRBD1 (6 bases). V lost 3 bases to trimming and J lost 7 bases, with 12 bases between them. The CDR3 contains 13 residues. From germline, CDR1 is MNHNS and CDR2 SASEGT. This CDR3 reads CASSETGRGGYTF. Written as DNA, the CDR3 is TGTGCCAGCAGTGAGACAGGACGCGGTGGCTACACCTTC.